One and the same sample provided the 15 T cell receptor beta chains below, sequenced in a study of T-cell reconstitution after alpha-beta-depleted transplantation in children. Unique molecular identifiers were used in preparing the TCRbeta library. Each CDR3 protein is one row after TCRdb ran MiXCR on the PCR reads. This sample carries around 270,000 distinct CDR3 sequences, over 9% of them seen once, and the ten largest clones take roughly 7%. The sequenced sample was PBMCs, obtained before TCRalphabeta/CD19-depleted stem cell transplant. The source of these receptors is a boy younger than two with acute myeloid leukemia, due to receive a stem cell transplant.

The chain recombines TRBV2 with TRBJ2-5, with 8 bases fitting TRBD2. The CDR3 extends over 18 amino acids. The germline V gene encodes CDR1 SNHLY and CDR2 FYNNEI. The CDR3 DNA reads TGTACCTGCTGTTTATGGGGGCTAGCGGGCCACTACCAAGAGACCCAGTACTTC. It encodes CTCCLWGLAGHYQETQYF.

The chain combines TRBV20-1 with TRBJ2-1, with 7 bases identical to TRBD2. From germline, CDR1 is DFQATT and CDR2 SNEGSKA (reference sequence). Unmatched junction bases numbered 2, after V lost 0 bases and J lost 0 bases. This CDR3 is built from 15 residues. The CDR3 is CSARDRGSSYNEQFF. The CDR3 bases are TGCAGTGCTAGAGATCGCGGGAGCTCCTACAATGAGCAGTTCTTC.

Worth noting for this clonotype: A clone one base away is much larger, so this may be a read error. V gene TRBV29-1 combines with J gene TRBJ2-1, with 8 nucleotides matching TRBD1. This CDR3 region has 15 residues. Per germline, CDR1 SQVTM and CDR2 ANQGSEA. This chain's CDR3 is CSAKLGTGSYNVQFF. CDR3 coding DNA: TGCAGCGCAAAGTTAGGGACAGGCTCCTACAATGTGCAGTTCTTC.

This clonotype was observed at least ten times. This CDR3 is CSARTSNQETQYF. The CDR3 nucleotides are TGCAGTGCCAGAACTAGCAACCAAGAGACCCAGTACTTC. This chain links TRBV20-1 with TRBJ2-5; perhaps TRBD2 as D (6 bases). The CDR3 runs to 13 residues. Looked up from germline, CDR1 is DFQATT and CDR2 is SNEGSKA (reference sequence). The germline V and J ends were trimmed by 6 bases and 0 bases, with 11 bases remaining between them.

Points on this clonotype: This may stem from a read error, because a much larger clone lies one nucleotide away. V and J are TRBV7-6 and TRBJ2-1; the match to TRBD2 covers 15 bases. V lost 2 bases to trimming and J lost 8 bases; unmatched junction nucleotides: 13. The CDR3 sequence is 19 residues long. The germline V gene has CDR1 SGHVS and CDR2 FNYEAQ. The DNA for the CDR3 is TGTGCCAGCAGCTTAAGACCCGGGACTAGCGGGGGGCCCCAGGATGAGCAGTTCTTC. This translates into CASSLRPGTSGGPQDEQFF.

This clonotype was observed once. With a much larger clone just one base away, this may be a read error. The chain employs TRBV29-1 and TRBJ2-7; a weak D match, TRBD2 (5 bases). Germline CDR1 is SQVTM and CDR2 is ANQGSEA. Trimming removed 7 bases from V and 5 bases from J, with 12 bases in between. This CDR3 has 11 amino acids. The CDR3 DNA follows: TGCAGCGGGACTTCTTCCCACGAGCAGTACTTC. The encoded protein is CSGTSSHEQYF.

This chain connects TRBV20-1 to TRBJ2-2, with unresolved D. The CDR3 extends over 14 amino acids. The V end lost 1 base, the J end lost 4 bases, and 10 bases lay between the germline ends. CDR1 and CDR2 from the germline V gene are DFQATT and SNEGSKA (reference sequence). The CDR3 region is CSARGGPITGELFF. As DNA, the CDR3 is TGCAGTGCTAGAGGCGGACCTATCACCGGGGAGCTGTTTTTT.

This clonotype was recorded at least ten times. The chain joins TRBV28 to TRBJ2-5, with 10 nucleotides matching TRBD2. Germline CDR1 reads MDHEN; CDR2 reads SYDVKM. The CDR3 spans 15 residues. Germline trimming cut 3 bases from V and 5 bases from J; bases unmatched to any gene: 6. The CDR3 nucleotides are TGTGCCAGCAGTTTTGAGCGGGGGGGCGGGGAGACCCAGTACTTC. It is translated as CASSFERGGGETQYF.

This clonotype was found many times. The CDR3 sequence is CASSWTSGSNTYEQYF. The CDR3 DNA reads as TGTGCCAGCAGCTGGACTAGCGGGAGTAACACCTACGAGCAGTACTTC. The J gene is TRBJ2-7, the V gene TRBV11-2; 13 bases fit TRBD2. CDR3 length: 16 amino acids. Looked up from germline, CDR1 is SGHAT and CDR2 is FQNNGV. J was trimmed by 2 bases and V by 4 bases; bases with no gene match: 5. Using reference TRBV11-2 and TRBJ2-7 for the parts outside the CDR3, the full variable domain is EAGVAQSPRYKIIEKRQSVAFWCNPISGHATLYWYQQILGQGPKLLIQFQNNGVVDDSQLPKDRFSAERLKGVDSTLKIQPAKLEDSAVYLCASSWTSGSNTYEQYFGPGTRLTVT.

The sample holds one count of this clonotype. Relative to the germline gene, one junction end is altered; a read error may explain this. The V call is TRBV15, the J call TRBJ2-7; D unclear. This CDR3 comprises 13 residues. The germline gives CDR1 LNHNV, CDR2 YYDKDF (reference sequence). CDR3: CATGRANSYEQYF. DNA for the CDR3: TGTGCCACCGGCAGAGCCAACTCATACGAGCAGTACTTC.

This sequence joins TRBV12-3 or TRBV12-4 and TRBJ2-1; 7 bases fit TRBD2. The CDR3 sequence is 14 residues long. The V and J ends lost 6 bases and 7 bases, in that order; junction bases with no gene match: 9. DNA of the CDR3: TGTGCCAGCAGCCTCCCCACTAGCGAGAATGAGCAGTTCTTC. Protein: CASSLPTSENEQFF.

This clonotype was counted ten times or more. The chain is built from TRBV9 and TRBJ2-3; TRBD1 matches 8 bases. CDR1 SGDLS and CDR2 YYNGEE come from the germline V gene. Unmatched junction bases numbered 4, after V lost 0 bases and J lost 1 base. The CDR3 has 16 amino acids. The CDR3 sequence is CASSVVAGQGTDTQYF. The CDR3 region has the DNA TGTGCCAGCAGCGTAGTTGCGGGACAGGGCACAGATACGCAGTATTTT.

The CDR3: CASSLRAGRDTEAFF. The CDR3 DNA follows: TGTGCCAGCAGCTTAAGGGCAGGGAGGGACACTGAAGCTTTCTTT. The rearrangement links TRBV7-3 to TRBJ1-1; a possible D gene is TRBD1 (5 bases). Germline lookup yields CDR1 SGHTA and CDR2 FQGTGA. Trimming left V 1 base short and J 3 bases short, with 12 bases between. The CDR3 runs 15 residues.

This clonotype showed up many times. The chain links TRBV7-6 to TRBJ2-2, with 7 nucleotides matching TRBD1. V gave up 5 bases and J gave up 0 bases; unmatched junction bases: 9. The CDR3 contains 17 residues. Germline lookup yields CDR1 SGHVS and CDR2 FNYEAQ. CDR3 protein: CASSGPRTGTNTGELFF. DNA for the CDR3: TGTGCCAGCAGCGGCCCCCGGACAGGAACGAACACCGGGGAGCTGTTTTTT.

This clonotype was detected ten times or more. V gene TRBV5-5 combines with J gene TRBJ2-1; the match to TRBD2 covers 9 bases. Germline CDR1 reads SGHKS; CDR2 reads YYEKEE (reference sequence). Trimming cost V 4 bases and J 7 bases; bases outside gene matches: 6. The CDR3 is 14 amino acids. The CDR3 protein is CASSLSGGRNEQFF. Here the CDR3 DNA reads TGTGCCAGCAGCCTGAGCGGGGGGCGAAATGAGCAGTTCTTC. Complete variable domain (other parts from reference TRBV5-5 and TRBJ2-1): DAGVTQSPTHLIKTRGQQVTLRCSPISGHKSVSWYQQVLGQGPQFIFQYYEKEERGRGNFPDRFSARQFPNYSSELNVNALLLGDSALYLCASSLSGGRNEQFFGPGTRLTVL.